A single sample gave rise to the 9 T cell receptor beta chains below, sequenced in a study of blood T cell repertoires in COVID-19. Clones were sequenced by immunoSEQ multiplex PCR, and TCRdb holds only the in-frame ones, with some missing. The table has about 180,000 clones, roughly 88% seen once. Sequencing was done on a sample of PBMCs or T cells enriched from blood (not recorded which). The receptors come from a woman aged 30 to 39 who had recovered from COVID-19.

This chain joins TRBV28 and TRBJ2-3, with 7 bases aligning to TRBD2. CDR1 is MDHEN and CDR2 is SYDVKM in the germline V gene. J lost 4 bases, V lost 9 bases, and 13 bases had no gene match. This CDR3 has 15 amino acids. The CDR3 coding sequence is TGTGCCAGTAGACCAAGCGGGGTTGGGGCAGATACGCAGTATTTT. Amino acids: CASRPSGVGADTQYF.

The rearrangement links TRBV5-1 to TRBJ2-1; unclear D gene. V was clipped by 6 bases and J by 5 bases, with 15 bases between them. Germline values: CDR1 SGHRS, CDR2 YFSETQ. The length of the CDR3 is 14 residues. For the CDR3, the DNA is TGCGCCAGCACGCCGGTACCCTCTAACAATGAGCAGTTCTTC. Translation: CASTPVPSNNEQFF.

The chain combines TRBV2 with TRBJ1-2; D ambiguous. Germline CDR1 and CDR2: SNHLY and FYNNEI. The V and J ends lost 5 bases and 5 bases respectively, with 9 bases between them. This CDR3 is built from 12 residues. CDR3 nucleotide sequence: TGTGCCAGCAGTTACACAGCTTATGGCTACACCTTC. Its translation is CASSYTAYGYTF.

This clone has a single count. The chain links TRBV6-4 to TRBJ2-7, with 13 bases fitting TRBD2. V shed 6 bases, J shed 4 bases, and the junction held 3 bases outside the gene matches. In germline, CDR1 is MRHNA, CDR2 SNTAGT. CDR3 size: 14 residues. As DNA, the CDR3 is TGTGCCAGCAGACTAGCGGGAGGGTTGTACGAGCAGTACTTC. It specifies CASRLAGGLYEQYF.

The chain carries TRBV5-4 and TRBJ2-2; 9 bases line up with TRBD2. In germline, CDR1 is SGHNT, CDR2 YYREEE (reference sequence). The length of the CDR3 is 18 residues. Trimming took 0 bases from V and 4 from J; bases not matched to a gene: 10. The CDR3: CASSLGRVSGRPTGELFF. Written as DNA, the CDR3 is TGTGCCAGCAGCTTGGGGCGCGTTAGCGGGAGACCCACCGGGGAGCTGTTTTTT.

This CDR3 reads CASSQGPSGREGEQFF. The CDR3 region has the DNA TGTGCCAGCAGCCAAGGCCCTAGCGGGAGAGAGGGTGAGCAGTTCTTC. The V and J genes are TRBV3-1 (or the pseudogene TRBV3-2) and TRBJ2-1; 10 bases map to TRBD2. Looked up from germline, CDR1 is LGHDT and CDR2 is YNNKEL (reference sequence). V lost 1 base to trimming and J lost 9 bases; unmatched junction nucleotides: 9. The CDR3 is made up of 16 amino acids.

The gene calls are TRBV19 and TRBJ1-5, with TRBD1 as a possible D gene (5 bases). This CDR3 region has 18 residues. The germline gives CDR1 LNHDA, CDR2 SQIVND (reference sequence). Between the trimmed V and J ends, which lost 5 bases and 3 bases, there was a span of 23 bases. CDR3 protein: CASSSWGGERAYNQPQHF. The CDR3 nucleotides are TGTGCCAGTAGTTCATGGGGGGGGGAGAGGGCCTACAATCAGCCCCAGCATTTT.

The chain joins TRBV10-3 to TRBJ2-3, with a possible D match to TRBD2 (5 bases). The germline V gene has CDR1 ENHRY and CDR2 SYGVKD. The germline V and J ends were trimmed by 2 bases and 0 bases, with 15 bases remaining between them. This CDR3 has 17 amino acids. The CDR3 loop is CAISEGSWDESTDTQYF. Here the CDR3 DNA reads TGTGCCATCAGTGAGGGGAGTTGGGATGAGAGCACAGATACGCAGTATTTT.

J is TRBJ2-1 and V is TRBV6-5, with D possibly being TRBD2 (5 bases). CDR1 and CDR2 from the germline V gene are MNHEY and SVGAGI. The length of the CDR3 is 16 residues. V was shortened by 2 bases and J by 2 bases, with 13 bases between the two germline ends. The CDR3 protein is CASSYGGTGPYNEQFF. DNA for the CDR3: TGTGCCAGCAGTTACGGAGGAACTGGGCCCTACAATGAGCAGTTCTTC.